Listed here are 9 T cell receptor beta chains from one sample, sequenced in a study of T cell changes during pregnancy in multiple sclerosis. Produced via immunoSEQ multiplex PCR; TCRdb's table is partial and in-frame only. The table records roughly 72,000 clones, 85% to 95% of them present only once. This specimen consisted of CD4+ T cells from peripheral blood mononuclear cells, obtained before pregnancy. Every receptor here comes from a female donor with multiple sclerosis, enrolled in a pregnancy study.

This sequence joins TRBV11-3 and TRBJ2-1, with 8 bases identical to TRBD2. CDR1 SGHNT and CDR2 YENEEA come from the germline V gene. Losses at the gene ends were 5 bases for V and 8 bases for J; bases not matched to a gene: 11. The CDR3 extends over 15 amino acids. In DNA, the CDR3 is TGTGCCAGCAGCAGAGAGGGACTAGTCGGCGATGAGCAGTTCTTC. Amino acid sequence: CASSREGLVGDEQFF.

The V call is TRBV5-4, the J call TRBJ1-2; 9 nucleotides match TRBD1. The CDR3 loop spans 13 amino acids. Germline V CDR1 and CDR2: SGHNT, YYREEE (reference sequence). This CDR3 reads CVGGLQGAKEHTF. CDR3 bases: TGTGTCGGAGGGCTACAGGGGGCCAAGGAACACACCTTC.

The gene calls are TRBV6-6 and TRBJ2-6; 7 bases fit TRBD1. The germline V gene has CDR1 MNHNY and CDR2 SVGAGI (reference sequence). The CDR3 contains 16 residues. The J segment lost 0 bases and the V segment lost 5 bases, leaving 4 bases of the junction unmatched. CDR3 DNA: TGTGCCAGCAGTCCGGGACAGCTCTCTGGGGCCAACGTCCTGACTTTC. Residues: CASSPGQLSGANVLTF.

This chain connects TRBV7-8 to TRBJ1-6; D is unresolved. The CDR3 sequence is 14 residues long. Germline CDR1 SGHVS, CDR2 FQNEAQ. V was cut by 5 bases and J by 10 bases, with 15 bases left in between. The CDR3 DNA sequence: TGTGCCAGCAGCCTTAACACCTTCGGGTCACCCCTCCACTTT. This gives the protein CASSLNTFGSPLHF. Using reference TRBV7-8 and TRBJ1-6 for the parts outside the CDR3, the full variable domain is GAGVSQSPRYKVAKRGQDVALRCDPISGHVSLFWYQQALGQGPEFLTYFQNEAQLDKSGLPSDRFFAERPEGSVSTLKIQRTQQEDSAVYLCASSLNTFGSPLHFGNGTRLTVT.

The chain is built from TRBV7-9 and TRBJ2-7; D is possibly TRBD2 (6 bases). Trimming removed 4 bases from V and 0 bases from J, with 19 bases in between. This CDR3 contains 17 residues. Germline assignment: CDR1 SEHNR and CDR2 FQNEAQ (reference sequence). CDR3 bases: TGTGCCAGCAGCTCCCACCGCTTGGAGGGCCTCTCCTACGAGCAGTACTTC. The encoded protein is CASSSHRLEGLSYEQYF.

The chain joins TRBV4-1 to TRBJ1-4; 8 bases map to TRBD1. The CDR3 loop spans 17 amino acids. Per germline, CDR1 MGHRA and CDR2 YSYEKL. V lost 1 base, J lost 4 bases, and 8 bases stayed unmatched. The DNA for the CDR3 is TGCGCCAGCAGCCAAGGTCCGACAGGGGCATATAATGAAAAACTGTTTTTT. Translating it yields CASSQGPTGAYNEKLFF.

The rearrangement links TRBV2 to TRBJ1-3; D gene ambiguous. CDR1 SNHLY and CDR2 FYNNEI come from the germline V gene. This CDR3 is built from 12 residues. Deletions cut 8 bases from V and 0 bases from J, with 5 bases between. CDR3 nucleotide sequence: TGTGCCAGCTTTAGCTCTGGAAACACCATATATTTT. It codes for CASFSSGNTIYF.

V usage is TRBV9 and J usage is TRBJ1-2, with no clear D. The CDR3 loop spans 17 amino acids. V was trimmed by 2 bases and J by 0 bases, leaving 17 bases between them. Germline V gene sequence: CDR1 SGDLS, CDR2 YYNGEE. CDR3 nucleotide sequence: TGTGCCAGCAGCGTCGAGGCAGCAACACTCCCTAACTATGGCTACACCTTC. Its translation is CASSVEAATLPNYGYTF.

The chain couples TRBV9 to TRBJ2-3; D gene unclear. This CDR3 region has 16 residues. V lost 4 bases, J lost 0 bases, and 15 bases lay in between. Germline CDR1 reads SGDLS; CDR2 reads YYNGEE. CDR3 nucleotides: TGTGCCAGCAGCCCCCGTTGGGCGCCTAGCACAGATACGCAGTATTTT. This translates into CASSPRWAPSTDTQYF. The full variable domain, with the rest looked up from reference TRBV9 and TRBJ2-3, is DSGVTQTPKHLITATGQRVTLRCSPRSGDLSVYWYQQSLDQGLQFLIQYYNGEERAKGNILERFSAQQFPDLHSELNLSSLELGDSALYFCASSPRWAPSTDTQYFGPGTRLTVL.